This TCR beta chain was observed in a study of CD4+ T cells in melanoma. Trimming left V 1 base short and J 1 base short, with 12 bases between. Germline V gives CDR1 SGDLS, CDR2 YYNGEE. The CDR3 sequence is 15 residues long. Assay used: immunoSEQ multiplex PCR; TCRdb lists only in-frame clones, some missing. This table has about 140,000 clones, approximately 91% appearing once. The clonotype comes from a human donor with melanoma. This chain connects TRBV9 to TRBJ2-7, with D possibly matching TRBD1 (6 bases). This CDR3 is CASSVKGDMSYEQYF. The CDR3 bases are TGTGCCAGCAGCGTAAAGGGGGACATGTCCTACGAGCAGTACTTC.